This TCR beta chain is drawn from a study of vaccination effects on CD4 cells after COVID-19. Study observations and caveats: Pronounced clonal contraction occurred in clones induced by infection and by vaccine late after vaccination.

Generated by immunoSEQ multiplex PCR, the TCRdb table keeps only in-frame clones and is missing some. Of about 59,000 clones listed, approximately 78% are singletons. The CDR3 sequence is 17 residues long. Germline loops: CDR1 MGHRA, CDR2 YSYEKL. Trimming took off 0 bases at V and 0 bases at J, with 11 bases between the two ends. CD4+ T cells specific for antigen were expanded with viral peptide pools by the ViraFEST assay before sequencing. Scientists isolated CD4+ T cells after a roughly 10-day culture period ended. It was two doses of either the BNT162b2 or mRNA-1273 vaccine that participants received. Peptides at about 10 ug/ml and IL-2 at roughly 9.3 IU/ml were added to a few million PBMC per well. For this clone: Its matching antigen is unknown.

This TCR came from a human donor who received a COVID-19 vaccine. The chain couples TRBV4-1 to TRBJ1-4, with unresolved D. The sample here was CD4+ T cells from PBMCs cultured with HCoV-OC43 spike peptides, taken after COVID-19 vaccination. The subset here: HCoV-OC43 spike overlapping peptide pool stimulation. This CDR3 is CASSQENSPSTNEKLFF. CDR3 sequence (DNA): TGCGCCAGCAGCCAAGAAAATTCGCCGTCAACTAATGAAAAACTGTTTTTT.